Below are 20 T cell receptor beta chains sequenced from a single sample in a study of blood T cells in healthy people across ages. Then a second PCR, running roughly 6 to 11 cycles, was carried out with a sample-barcoded 5' primer and a J-beta primer mix. TCRdb redid the calling of the 5' RACE reads with MiXCR, one entry per CDR3 protein. Of some 1.7 million distinct CDR3 sequences listed, 28% are singletons. The specimen was blood. Receptors were obtained from a woman between 25 and 40 years old in good health.

The V gene is TRBV5-1, the J gene TRBJ1-2, with unresolved D. Trimming left V 4 bases short and J 6 bases short, with 19 bases between. The CDR3 length is 15 residues. CDR1 is SGHRS, CDR2 YFSETQ, per germline. In DNA form, the CDR3 reads TGCGCCAGCAGCCCAGACGTCGACAAACGGGATGGCTACACCTTC. Translated: CASSPDVDKRDGYTF.

This clonotype was found many times. The chain uses TRBV12-3 or TRBV12-4 and TRBJ2-5; 8 nucleotides align to TRBD1. The ends lost 4 bases at V and 3 bases at J; junction bases unmatched: 1. The CDR3 spans 13 residues. The DNA for the CDR3 is TGTGCCAGCAGTTCGACAGGGGAAGAGACCCAGTACTTC. Translating it yields CASSSTGEETQYF.

The J gene is TRBJ1-6, the V gene TRBV12-3 or TRBV12-4; TRBD1 might be the D (5 bases). This CDR3 region has 12 residues. Trimming shortened V by 3 bases and J by 10 bases, and 7 bases separated the two germline ends. DNA for the CDR3: TGTGCCAGCAGTTTGTGGGGGTCACCCCTCCACTTT. The encoded protein is CASSLWGSPLHF.

The chain employs TRBV7-3 and TRBJ2-5; possible D gene TRBD1, 5 bases. From germline, CDR1 is SGHTA and CDR2 FQGTGA. Trimming stripped 4 bases from V and 11 bases from J, with 20 bases between. This CDR3 has 14 amino acids. As DNA, the CDR3 is TGTGCCAGCAGCTATCGGACACCTTACAATGAGCAGTACTTC. Amino acid sequence: CASSYRTPYNEQYF.

The rearrangement joins TRBV12-3 or TRBV12-4 to TRBJ1-2, with D maybe TRBD1 (5 bases). The CDR3 loop spans 15 amino acids. The V and J ends lost 5 bases and 0 bases respectively, with 13 bases between them. The CDR3 nucleotides read TGTGCCAGCAGTATCCGCAGGGTAACTAACTATGGCTACACCTTC. Protein sequence: CASSIRRVTNYGYTF.

At least ten counts were recorded for this clonotype. The V and J genes are TRBV6-6 and TRBJ2-7; 8 nucleotides align to TRBD1. V trimming: 5 bases; J trimming: 2 bases; junction bases outside the gene matches: 2. The CDR3 runs 13 residues. Germline CDR1 MNHNY, CDR2 SVGAGI (reference sequence). The CDR3 DNA follows: TGTGCCAGCAGTCGACAGGGGACCTACGAGCAGTACTTC. It yields the protein CASSRQGTYEQYF.

This clonotype was seen ten or more times. CDR3 sequence (DNA): TGTGCCAGCAGCAGGGGGCTCGGGGAGCAGTACTTC. Protein sequence: CASSRGLGEQYF. The rearrangement links TRBV28 to TRBJ2-7, with 8 bases lining up with TRBD1. The CDR3 extends over 12 amino acids. V was pared by 6 bases and J by 7 bases, with 5 bases of the junction left unmatched. CDR1 MDHEN and CDR2 SYDVKM come from the germline V gene.

A single count supports this clonotype. J is TRBJ2-2 and V is TRBV10-1; 7 bases are a match to TRBD1. The trim removed 6 bases at V and 0 bases at J, leaving 7 bases unmatched. Germline lookup yields CDR1 WNHNN and CDR2 SYGVQD (reference sequence). The CDR3 is 16 residues long. The CDR3 DNA sequence: TGCGCCAGCAGGCACCGGACAGGTCCGAACACCGGGGAGCTGTTTTTT. Translated, it gives CASRHRTGPNTGELFF.

The V gene is TRBV5-1, the J gene TRBJ2-2; D is uncertain. The germline V gene has CDR1 SGHRS and CDR2 YFSETQ. V was clipped by 2 bases and J by 2 bases, with 10 bases between them. This CDR3 comprises 15 residues. The chain's CDR3 is CASSFDFTNTGELFF. CDR3 sequence (DNA): TGCGCCAGCAGCTTCGACTTTACAAACACCGGGGAGCTGTTTTTT.

In this sample, this clonotype turned up once. This chain uses TRBV7-9 with TRBJ2-1, with TRBD1 as a possible D gene (5 bases). This CDR3 has 14 residues. Germline CDR1 SEHNR, CDR2 FQNEAQ (reference sequence). With 4 bases removed from V and 4 bases from J, the gap between germline ends came to 11 bases. CDR3 in amino acids: CASSSRQLYNEQFF. CDR3 DNA sequence: TGTGCCAGCAGCTCCCGACAGCTATACAATGAGCAGTTCTTC.

The rearrangement joins TRBV5-1 to TRBJ1-2; 9 nucleotides line up with TRBD1. The V gene's germline CDR1 is SGHRS and CDR2 YFSETQ. V trimming: 4 bases; J trimming: 7 bases; junction bases outside the gene matches: 8. CDR3 length: 14 residues. CDR3 in DNA: TGCGCCAGCAGCCCCCCGGGACAGGGAAGTGGCTACACCTTC. Its translation: CASSPPGQGSGYTF. The variable domain in full, completed from reference TRBV5-1 and TRBJ1-2, reads KAGVTQTPRYLIKTRGQQVTLSCSPISGHRSVSWYQQTPGQGLQFLFEYFSETQRNKGNFPGRFSGRQFSNSRSEMNVSTLELGDSALYLCASSPPGQGSGYTFGSGTRLTVV.

The V and J genes are TRBV27 and TRBJ2-5; no reliable D call. Germline CDR1 is MNHEY and CDR2 is SMNVEV (reference sequence). V was clipped by 6 bases and J by 1 base, with 15 bases between them. This CDR3 comprises 15 residues. The CDR3 DNA reads TGTGCCAGCAGACTTGAACCGGGCCTCCAAGAGACCCAGTACTTC. Translation gives CASRLEPGLQETQYF.

In this sample, this clonotype turned up a few times. The chain recombines TRBV20-1 with TRBJ2-7; D possibly corresponds to TRBD2 (7 bases). Germline V gives CDR1 DFQATT, CDR2 SNEGSKA (reference sequence). The V end lost 5 bases, the J end lost 0 bases, and 23 bases lay between the germline ends. The CDR3 has 17 amino acids. The CDR3 nucleotides read TGCAGTGCTCGACAAAACTTGGCGGGGGCCGGCTCCTACGAGCAGTACTTC. Its translation is CSARQNLAGAGSYEQYF.

The CDR3 nucleotides are TGTGCCAGCTCACCACGGACAGGGGGCCCCTCTGGGGCCAACGTCCTGACTTTC. Amino acid sequence: CASSPRTGGPSGANVLTF. J is TRBJ2-6 and V is TRBV18; TRBD1 matches at 11 bases. V lost 1 base to trimming and J lost 0 bases; unmatched junction nucleotides: 2. Germline V gives CDR1 KGHSH, CDR2 LQKENI. The CDR3 loop spans 18 amino acids. Full variable domain (rest looked up from reference TRBV18 and TRBJ2-6): NAGVMQNPRHLVRRRGQEARLRCSPMKGHSHVYWYRQLPEEGLKFMVYLQKENIIDESGMPKERFSAEFPKEGPSILRIQQVVRGDSAAYFCASSPRTGGPSGANVLTFGAGSRLTVL.

The chain employs TRBV7-2 and TRBJ2-5, with 11 bases matching TRBD2. The CDR3 contains 18 residues. The germline CDR1 and CDR2 sequences are SGHTA and FQGNSA. Trimming took 1 base from V and 0 from J; bases not matched to a gene: 7. This chain's CDR3 is CASSLEEAGLADQETQYF. The CDR3 region has the DNA TGTGCCAGCAGCTTAGAGGAAGCGGGACTAGCGGACCAAGAGACCCAGTACTTC. The entire variable domain, with the rest obtained from reference TRBV7-2 and TRBJ2-5, is as follows: GAGVSQSPSNKVTEKGKDVELRCDPISGHTALYWYRQSLGQGLEFLIYFQGNSAPDKSGLPSDRFSAERTGGSVSTLTIQRTQQEDSAVYLCASSLEEAGLADQETQYFGPGTRLLVL.

This clonotype showed up just a few times. The rearrangement links TRBV9 to TRBJ2-7; 8 bases agree with TRBD1. The V gene end was trimmed by 0 bases and the J gene end by 4 bases; junction bases not matched to a gene: 3. The CDR3 covers 14 residues. Germline loops: CDR1 SGDLS, CDR2 YYNGEE. As DNA, the CDR3 is TGTGCCAGCAGCGTAGGCAGGGGGCGTTACGAGCAGTACTTC. Translated: CASSVGRGRYEQYF.

This sequence joins TRBV3-1 and TRBJ1-1; 8 nucleotides line up with TRBD1. V was clipped by 3 bases and J by 9 bases; unmatched bases: 6. This CDR3 has 13 amino acids. Germline CDR1 is LGHDT and CDR2 is YNNKEL (reference sequence). The CDR3 region has the DNA TGTGCCAGCAGCCACGGACAGGGAACTAAAGCTTTCTTT. Its translation: CASSHGQGTKAFF.

This clonotype was counted at least ten times. The chain joins TRBV7-6 to TRBJ2-4; D may be TRBD1 or TRBD2 (6 bases each). The V end lost 6 bases, the J end lost 6 bases, and 18 bases lay between the germline ends. Germline-derived CDR1 and CDR2 are SGHVS and FNYEAQ. CDR3 length: 15 residues. This chain's CDR3 is CASSHGGPLGNIQYF. The DNA for the CDR3 is TGTGCCAGCAGTCACGGGGGCCCACTCGGAAACATTCAGTACTTC.

V and J are TRBV18 and TRBJ1-1; a weak D match, TRBD1 (6 bases). Trimming shortened V by 6 bases and J by 9 bases, and 17 bases separated the two germline ends. The germline V gene encodes CDR1 KGHSH and CDR2 LQKENI. CDR3 length: 13 amino acids. CDR3 bases: TGTGCCAGCTCTCCCTCTCCAGGGGCTCAAGCTTTCTTT. This codes for CASSPSPGAQAFF.

This clonotype turned up a few times. The chain links TRBV25-1 to TRBJ2-7; D possibly uses TRBD1 or TRBD2 (6 bases each). The V and J ends lost 5 bases and 1 base respectively, with 12 bases between them. The germline V gene has CDR1 MGHDK and CDR2 SYGVNS. This CDR3 region has 14 residues. The CDR3 coding sequence is TGTGCCAGCAGTTGGGCGGGGACATCCTACGAGCAGTACTTC. Protein product: CASSWAGTSYEQYF.